A selection of T cell receptor beta chains follows, all from one sample in a study of cytomegalovirus exposure and HLA in healthy donors. Produced via immunoSEQ multiplex PCR; TCRdb's table is partial and in-frame only. Recorded for this sample: 45,000 to 55,000 clones. The sequenced material came from PBMCs. The origin of the receptors is a male donor in good health and CMV-seropositive. CDR3s include the opening cysteine and the closing phenylalanine or tryptophan. D genes are given only for firm matches.

d_gene: TRBD1; v_gene: TRBV9; j_gene: TRBJ2-2; CDR3nt: TGTGTCAGCTTCCCCGGGACAGGGGCAGGCACCGGGGAGCTGTTTTTT; CDR3aa: CVSFPGTGAGTGELFF
d_gene: TRBD2; v_gene: TRBV11-2; j_gene: TRBJ2-7; CDR3nt: TGTGCCAGCAGCTCGGGACTAGCGGGTTCCTACGAGCAGTACTTC; CDR3aa: CASSSGLAGSYEQYF
d_gene: TRBD2; v_gene: TRBV18; j_gene: TRBJ2-1; CDR3nt: TGTGCCAGCTCACAGGGACTAGCAGGTGAGCAGTTCTTC; CDR3aa: CASSQGLAGEQFF
d_gene: .; v_gene: TRBV5-1; j_gene: TRBJ1-1; CDR3nt: TGCGCCAGCAGCTTGTTGGGACACCCGAACACTGAAGCTTTCTTT; CDR3aa: CASSLLGHPNTEAFF
d_gene: TRBD2; v_gene: TRBV13; j_gene: TRBJ2-7; CDR3nt: TGTGCCAGCAGCTGGGGGGGAGGGGAGCAGTACTTC; CDR3aa: CASSWGGGEQYF
d_gene: .; v_gene: TRBV4-3; j_gene: TRBJ1-4; CDR3nt: TGCGCCAGCAGCCAAGATCGTCCCCTAGGTAATGAAAAACTGTTTTTT; CDR3aa: CASSQDRPLGNEKLFF
d_gene: TRBD2; v_gene: TRBV7-2; j_gene: TRBJ2-1; CDR3nt: TGTGCCAGCAGCCGGAGCGGGGAATCCCTCAAGAGCTCCTACAATGAGCAGTTCTTC; CDR3aa: CASSRSGESLKSSYNEQFF
d_gene: .; v_gene: TRBV4-3; j_gene: TRBJ2-2; CDR3nt: TGCGCCAGCAGCCAAGAAATCGGGGGTAGCACCGGGGAGCTGTTTTTT; CDR3aa: CASSQEIGGSTGELFF
d_gene: TRBD1; v_gene: TRBV6-6; j_gene: TRBJ2-3; CDR3nt: TGTGCCAGCAGTTACTCGGGACAGGGCCGAGATACGCAGTATTTT; CDR3aa: CASSYSGQGRDTQYF
d_gene: .; v_gene: TRBV10-3; j_gene: TRBJ1-2; CDR3nt: TGTGCCATCAGTGAGTCACAGTTTAACTATGGCTACACCTTC; CDR3aa: CAISESQFNYGYTF
d_gene: .; v_gene: TRBV7-9; j_gene: TRBJ2-5; CDR3nt: TGTGCCAGCAGCCCCAGAGCGGACAGGGAGGGAAAGACCCAGTACTTC; CDR3aa: CASSPRADREGKTQYF
d_gene: TRBD2; v_gene: TRBV11-2; j_gene: TRBJ2-7; CDR3nt: TGTGCCAGCAGCCTCGGACTAGCGGGGAACTACGAGCAGTACTTC; CDR3aa: CASSLGLAGNYEQYF
d_gene: .; v_gene: TRBV6-5; j_gene: TRBJ2-7; CDR3nt: TGTGCCAGCCGGACAGATACTTTCTCCTACGAGCAGTACTTC; CDR3aa: CASRTDTFSYEQYF
d_gene: TRBD1; v_gene: TRBV7-9; j_gene: TRBJ1-5; CDR3nt: TGTGCCAGCAGCCAGACAGGGTTACGGGATCAGCCCCAGCATTTT; CDR3aa: CASSQTGLRDQPQHF
d_gene: .; v_gene: TRBV4-3; j_gene: TRBJ2-1; CDR3nt: TGCGCCAGCAGCGGGCAGAACAACAATGAGCAGTTCTTC; CDR3aa: CASSGQNNNEQFF
d_gene: TRBD2; v_gene: TRBV13; j_gene: TRBJ2-1; CDR3nt: TGTGCCAGCCAAGAGACTAGCGGGGGATATAACGATGAGCAGTTCTTC; CDR3aa: CASQETSGGYNDEQFF
d_gene: TRBD1; v_gene: TRBV27; j_gene: TRBJ1-1; CDR3nt: TGTGCCAGCAGTCTGTCACAGGGGGCGTGGACTGAAGCTTTCTTT; CDR3aa: CASSLSQGAWTEAFF
d_gene: TRBD2; v_gene: TRBV30; j_gene: TRBJ2-3; CDR3nt: TGTGCCTGGGCCACTAGCGGGAGTACAGATACGCAGTATTTT; CDR3aa: CAWATSGSTDTQYF
d_gene: TRBD1; v_gene: TRBV5-1; j_gene: TRBJ2-5; CDR3nt: TGCGCCAGCAGCCCTGGGACAGGGGCCTTCCAAGAGACCCAGTACTTC; CDR3aa: CASSPGTGAFQETQYF
d_gene: TRBD1; v_gene: TRBV15; j_gene: TRBJ1-3; CDR3nt: TGTGCCACCAGCAGAGACAGGGGGTTGGGAAACACCATATATTTT; CDR3aa: CATSRDRGLGNTIYF
d_gene: .; v_gene: TRBV7-2; j_gene: TRBJ1-5; CDR3nt: TGTGCCAGCAGCTTAATAGACAGCCCCGGCAATCAGCCCCAGCATTTT; CDR3aa: CASSLIDSPGNQPQHF
d_gene: TRBD2; v_gene: TRBV5-4; j_gene: TRBJ2-5; CDR3nt: TGTGCCAGCAGCCTTGGGTTAGCGGGGGTCCAAGAGACCCAGTACTTC; CDR3aa: CASSLGLAGVQETQYF
d_gene: .; v_gene: TRBV6-1; j_gene: TRBJ2-3; CDR3nt: TGTGCCAGCAATGATAGGGGTCGGGGCACAGATACGCAGTATTTT; CDR3aa: CASNDRGRGTDTQYF
d_gene: .; v_gene: TRBV7-8; j_gene: TRBJ2-7; CDR3nt: TGTGCCAGCAGCCCAGGGGCATACGAGCAGTACTTC; CDR3aa: CASSPGAYEQYF
d_gene: TRBD2; v_gene: TRBV9; j_gene: TRBJ2-3; CDR3nt: TGTGCCAGCAGCGCCAGCGGGGCCAGCGGCACAGATACGCAGTATTTT; CDR3aa: CASSASGASGTDTQYF
d_gene: TRBD2; v_gene: TRBV27; j_gene: TRBJ2-2; CDR3nt: TGTGCCAGCAGTTGGGGGGGCGGGGAGCTGTTTTTT; CDR3aa: CASSWGGGELFF
d_gene: .; v_gene: TRBV6-5; j_gene: TRBJ2-7; CDR3nt: TGTGCCAGCAGTTACGGGCAGGGACACACCTACGAGCAGTACTTC; CDR3aa: CASSYGQGHTYEQYF
d_gene: .; v_gene: TRBV5-4; j_gene: TRBJ2-7; CDR3nt: TGTGCCAGCAGCTTGGCCAGTTCTAGCTCCTACGAGCAGTACTTC; CDR3aa: CASSLASSSSYEQYF
d_gene: TRBD2; v_gene: TRBV6-1; j_gene: TRBJ2-5; CDR3nt: TGTGCCAGCAGTGAAGAAACTAGCGGGACCCTTGGGCAGTACTTC; CDR3aa: CASSEETSGTLGQYF
d_gene: TRBD1; v_gene: TRBV5-1; j_gene: TRBJ2-7; CDR3nt: TGCGCCAGCAGCTTGGGGATGGACAGGGGATTCGAGCAGTACTTC; CDR3aa: CASSLGMDRGFEQYF
d_gene: .; v_gene: TRBV30; j_gene: TRBJ2-7; CDR3nt: TGTGCCTGGAGTCCTGGACCGTCGCGGGGCGAGCAGTACTTC; CDR3aa: CAWSPGPSRGEQYF
d_gene: .; v_gene: TRBV7-2; j_gene: TRBJ2-5; CDR3nt: TGTGCCAGCAGCCGCAGGGGTGAAGAGACCCAGTACTTC; CDR3aa: CASSRRGEETQYF
d_gene: .; v_gene: TRBV10-3; j_gene: TRBJ1-5; CDR3nt: TGTGCCATCAGTGAGTCGAGGACGGGGTATAGCAATCAGCCCCAGCATTTT; CDR3aa: CAISESRTGYSNQPQHF
d_gene: TRBD1; v_gene: TRBV5-4; j_gene: TRBJ2-7; CDR3nt: TGTGCCAGCAGCATCGGGACAGACTACGAGCAGTACTTC; CDR3aa: CASSIGTDYEQYF
d_gene: .; v_gene: TRBV7-9; j_gene: TRBJ2-5; CDR3nt: TGTGCCAGCAGCTTAGGGGTTGGGGCTCCCCAAGAGACCCAGTACTTC; CDR3aa: CASSLGVGAPQETQYF
d_gene: .; v_gene: TRBV9; j_gene: TRBJ2-2; CDR3nt: TGTGCCAGCAGCGTAGGACAAACTGGGGAGCTGTTTTTT; CDR3aa: CASSVGQTGELFF
d_gene: TRBD2; v_gene: TRBV13; j_gene: TRBJ2-3; CDR3nt: TGTGCCAGCAGCCCGGGGCGGGGGGTCACAGATACGCAGTATTTT; CDR3aa: CASSPGRGVTDTQYF
d_gene: .; v_gene: TRBV11-2; j_gene: TRBJ1-1; CDR3nt: TGTGCCAGCAGCGTATACAGATTACTGAACACTGAAGCTTTCTTT; CDR3aa: CASSVYRLLNTEAFF
d_gene: .; v_gene: TRBV19; j_gene: TRBJ2-7; CDR3nt: TGTGCCAGTAGTATAAGGAGGAATTCCGACGAGCAGTACTTC; CDR3aa: CASSIRRNSDEQYF
d_gene: .; v_gene: TRBV7-6; j_gene: TRBJ2-3; CDR3nt: TGTGCCAGCAGCTTGGTTAGATCAGATACGCAGTATTTT; CDR3aa: CASSLVRSDTQYF
d_gene: .; v_gene: TRBV28; j_gene: TRBJ1-4; CDR3nt: TGTGCCAGCACCCAGGGGAATAATGAAAAACTGTTTTTT; CDR3aa: CASTQGNNEKLFF